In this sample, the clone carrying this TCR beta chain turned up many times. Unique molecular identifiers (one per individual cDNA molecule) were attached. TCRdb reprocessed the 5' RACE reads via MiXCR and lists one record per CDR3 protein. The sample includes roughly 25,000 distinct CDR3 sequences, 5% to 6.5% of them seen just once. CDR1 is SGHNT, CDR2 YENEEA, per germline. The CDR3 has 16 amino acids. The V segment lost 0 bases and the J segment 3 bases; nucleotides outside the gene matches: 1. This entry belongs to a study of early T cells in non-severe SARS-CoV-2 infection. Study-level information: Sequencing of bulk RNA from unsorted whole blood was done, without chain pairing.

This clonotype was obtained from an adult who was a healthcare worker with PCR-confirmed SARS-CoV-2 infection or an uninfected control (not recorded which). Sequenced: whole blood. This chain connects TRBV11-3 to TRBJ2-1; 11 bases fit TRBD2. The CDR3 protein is CASSLEGTSGYNEQFF. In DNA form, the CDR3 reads TGTGCCAGCAGCTTAGAGGGGACTAGCGGCTACAATGAGCAGTTCTTC.